This TCR beta chain was recovered during a study of T cell responses to AZD1222 COVID-19 vaccine. Assay used: immunoSEQ multiplex PCR; TCRdb lists only in-frame clones, some missing. The sample carries approximately 200,000 clones, 88% recorded once. Germline V gene data show CDR1 as SGHRS and CDR2 as YFSETQ. V was pared by 3 bases and J by 4 bases, with 7 bases of the junction left unmatched. CDR3 size: 15 residues. A remark on this clone: Other DNA sequences in this specimen translate into the identical CDR3.

The sample was peripheral blood, taken on day 0 of AZD1222 vaccination. The source is an adult in good health. The J gene is TRBJ1-2, the V gene TRBV5-1; 9 bases map to TRBD1. The CDR3: CASSSPGQGTYGYTF. DNA of the CDR3: TGCGCCAGCAGCTCTCCGGGACAGGGAACCTATGGCTACACCTTC. The variable domain in full, with the rest retrieved from reference TRBV5-1 and TRBJ1-2, is KAGVTQTPRYLIKTRGQQVTLSCSPISGHRSVSWYQQTPGQGLQFLFEYFSETQRNKGNFPGRFSGRQFSNSRSEMNVSTLELGDSALYLCASSSPGQGTYGYTFGSGTRLTVV.